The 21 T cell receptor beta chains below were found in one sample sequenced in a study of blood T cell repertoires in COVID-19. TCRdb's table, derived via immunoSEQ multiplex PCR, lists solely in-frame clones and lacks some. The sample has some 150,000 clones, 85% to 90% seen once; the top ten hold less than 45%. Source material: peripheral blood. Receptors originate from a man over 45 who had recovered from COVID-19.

The CDR3 bases are TGCGCCAGCAGCCCGGCTGGAGGCGCCAGCTCCTACGAGCAGTACTTC. It codes for CASSPAGGASSYEQYF. The rearrangement joins TRBV5-1 to TRBJ2-7; weak D call: TRBD2 (5 bases). With 4 bases removed from V and 0 bases from J, the gap between germline ends came to 17 bases. CDR1 is SGHRS, CDR2 YFSETQ, per germline. The CDR3 has 16 amino acids.

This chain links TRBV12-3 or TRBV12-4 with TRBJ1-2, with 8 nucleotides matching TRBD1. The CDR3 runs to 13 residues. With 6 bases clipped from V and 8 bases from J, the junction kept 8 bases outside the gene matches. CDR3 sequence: CASSPGQGGGYTF. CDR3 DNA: TGTGCCAGCAGCCCCGGACAGGGCGGGGGCTACACCTTC.

CDR3 loop: CASSLVSQRGYTEAFF. The CDR3 DNA sequence: TGTGCCAGCAGCTTGGTTTCCCAAAGGGGGTACACTGAAGCTTTCTTT. The chain recombines TRBV5-6 with TRBJ1-1; TRBD1 is a possible D gene (6 bases). Per germline, CDR1 SGHDT and CDR2 YYEEEE. The CDR3 extends over 16 amino acids. V lost 0 bases and J 3 bases, leaving 15 bases between the germline ends.

The CDR3 nucleotides read TGTGCCAGCAGCCCCTTAGTAGCGGGGGGGCCGGATACGCAGTATTTT. This translates into CASSPLVAGGPDTQYF. This chain links TRBV7-3 with TRBJ2-3; 11 bases are a match to TRBD2. The length of the CDR3 is 16 residues. The germline V gene encodes CDR1 SGHTA and CDR2 FQGTGA. V dropped 5 bases and J dropped 6; count of bases not matched to a gene: 10. Looking up the rest from reference TRBV7-3 and TRBJ2-3 gives the full variable domain: GAGVSQTPSNKVTEKGKYVELRCDPISGHTALYWYRQSLGQGPEFLIYFQGTGAADDSGLPNDRFFAVRPEGSVSTLKIQRTERGDSAVYLCASSPLVAGGPDTQYFGPGTRLTVL.

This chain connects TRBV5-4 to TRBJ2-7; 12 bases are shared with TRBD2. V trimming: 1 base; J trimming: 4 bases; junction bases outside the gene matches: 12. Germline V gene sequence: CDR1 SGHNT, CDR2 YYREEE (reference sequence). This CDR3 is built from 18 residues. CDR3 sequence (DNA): TGTGCCAGCAGCTTGAGGCTAGCGGGGGGGAAAACGGCGTACGAGCAGTACTTC. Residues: CASSLRLAGGKTAYEQYF.

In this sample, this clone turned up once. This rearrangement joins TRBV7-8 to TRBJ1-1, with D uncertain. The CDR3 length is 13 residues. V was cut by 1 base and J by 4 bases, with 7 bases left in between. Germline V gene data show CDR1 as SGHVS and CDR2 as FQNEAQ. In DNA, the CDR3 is TGTGCCAGCAGCTTAGACCCAGGCACTGAAGCTTTCTTT. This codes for CASSLDPGTEAFF. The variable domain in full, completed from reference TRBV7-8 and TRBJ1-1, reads GAGVSQSPRYKVAKRGQDVALRCDPISGHVSLFWYQQALGQGPEFLTYFQNEAQLDKSGLPSDRFFAERPEGSVSTLKIQRTQQEDSAVYLCASSLDPGTEAFFGQGTRLTVV.

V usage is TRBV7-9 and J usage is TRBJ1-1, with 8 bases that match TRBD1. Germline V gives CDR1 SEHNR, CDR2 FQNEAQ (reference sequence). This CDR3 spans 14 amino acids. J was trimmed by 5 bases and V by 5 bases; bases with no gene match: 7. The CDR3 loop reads CASSRTGTGTEAFF. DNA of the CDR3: TGTGCCAGCAGCCGGACAGGGACGGGTACTGAAGCTTTCTTT. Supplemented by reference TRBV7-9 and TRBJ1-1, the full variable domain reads DTGVSQNPRHKITKRGQNVTFRCDPISEHNRLYWYRQTLGQGPEFLTYFQNEAQLEKSRLLSDRFSAERPKGSFSTLEIQRTEQGDSAMYLCASSRTGTGTEAFFGQGTRLTVV.

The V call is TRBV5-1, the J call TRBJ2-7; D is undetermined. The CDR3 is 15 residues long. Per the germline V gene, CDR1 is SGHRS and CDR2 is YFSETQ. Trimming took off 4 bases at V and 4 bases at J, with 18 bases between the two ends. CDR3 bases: TGCGCCAGCAGCACGTCGGCAGGCCCTTCGTACGAGCAGTACTTC. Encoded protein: CASSTSAGPSYEQYF.

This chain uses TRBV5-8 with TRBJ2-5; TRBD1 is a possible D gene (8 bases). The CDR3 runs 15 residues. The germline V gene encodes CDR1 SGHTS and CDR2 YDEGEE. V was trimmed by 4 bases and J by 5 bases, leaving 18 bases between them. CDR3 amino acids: CASSDKGQGGETQYF. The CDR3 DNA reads TGTGCCAGCAGCGATAAAGGACAGGGAGGGGAGACCCAGTACTTC. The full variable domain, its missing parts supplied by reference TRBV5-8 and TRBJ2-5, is EAGVTQSPTHLIKTRGQQATLRCSPISGHTSVYWYQQALGLGLQFLLWYDEGEERNRGNFPPRFSGRQFPNYSSELNVNALELEDSALYLCASSDKGQGGETQYFGPGTRLLVL.

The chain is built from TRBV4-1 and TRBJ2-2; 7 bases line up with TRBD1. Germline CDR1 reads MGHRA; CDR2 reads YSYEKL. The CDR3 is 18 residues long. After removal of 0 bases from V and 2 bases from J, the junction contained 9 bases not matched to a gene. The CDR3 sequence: CASSQDIEGTVNTGELFF. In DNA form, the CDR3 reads TGCGCCAGCAGCCAAGATATCGAGGGGACAGTTAACACCGGGGAGCTGTTTTTT.

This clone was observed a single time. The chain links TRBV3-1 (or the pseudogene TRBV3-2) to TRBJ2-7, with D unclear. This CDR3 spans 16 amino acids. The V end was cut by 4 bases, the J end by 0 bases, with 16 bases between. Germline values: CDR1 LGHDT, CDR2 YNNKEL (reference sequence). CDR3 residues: CASSLSPVGNSYEQYF. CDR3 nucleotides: TGTGCCAGCAGCCTATCCCCTGTGGGCAACTCCTACGAGCAGTACTTC.

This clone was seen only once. The CDR3 protein is CASSKGGQPYEQYF. The CDR3 DNA sequence: TGTGCCAGCAGCAAAGGGGGACAGCCGTACGAGCAGTACTTC. V is TRBV21-1 and J is TRBJ2-7; the table's D call, TRBD1, has no DNA check behind it. TRBV21-1 is labeled a pseudogene. The CDR3 totals 14 residues.

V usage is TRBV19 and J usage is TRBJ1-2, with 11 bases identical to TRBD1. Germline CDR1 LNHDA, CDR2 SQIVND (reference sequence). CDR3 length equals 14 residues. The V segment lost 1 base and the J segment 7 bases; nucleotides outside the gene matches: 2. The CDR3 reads CASSIGTGGLGYTF. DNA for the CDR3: TGTGCCAGTAGTATAGGGACAGGGGGCCTTGGCTACACCTTC.

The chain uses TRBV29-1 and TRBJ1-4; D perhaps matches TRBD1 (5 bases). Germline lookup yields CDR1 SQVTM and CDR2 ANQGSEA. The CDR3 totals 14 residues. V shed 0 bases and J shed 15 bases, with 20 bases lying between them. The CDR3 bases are TGCAGCGTTGAAGAATTAAAAAGGGGTCCGGCGGTGTTTTTT. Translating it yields CSVEELKRGPAVFF.

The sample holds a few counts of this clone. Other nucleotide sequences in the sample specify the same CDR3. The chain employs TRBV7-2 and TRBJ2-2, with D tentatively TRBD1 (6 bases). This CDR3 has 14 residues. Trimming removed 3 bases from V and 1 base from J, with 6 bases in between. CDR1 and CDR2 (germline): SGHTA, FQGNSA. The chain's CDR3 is CASSLGQNTGELFF. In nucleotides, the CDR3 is TGTGCCAGCAGCTTGGGACAGAACACCGGGGAGCTGTTTTTT.

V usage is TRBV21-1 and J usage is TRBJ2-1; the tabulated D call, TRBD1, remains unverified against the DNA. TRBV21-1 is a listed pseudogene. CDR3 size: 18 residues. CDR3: CASSKNLGTGGDFNEQFF. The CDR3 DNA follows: TGTGCCAGCAGCAAAAATCTCGGGACAGGGGGCGATTTCAATGAGCAGTTCTTC.

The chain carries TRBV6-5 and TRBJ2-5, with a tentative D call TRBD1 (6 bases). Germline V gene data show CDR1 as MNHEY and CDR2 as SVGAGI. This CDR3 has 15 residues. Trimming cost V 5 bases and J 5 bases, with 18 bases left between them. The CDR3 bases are TGTGCCAGCAGTCCCGGGACAATAAGAAGGGAGACCCAGTACTTC. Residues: CASSPGTIRRETQYF.

The CDR3 is CAWRGGGVETEAFF. Written as DNA, the CDR3 is TGTGCCTGGAGGGGAGGAGGGGTGGAGACTGAAGCTTTCTTT. The rearrangement uses TRBV30 and TRBJ1-1; tentatively, D is TRBD1 (5 bases). The CDR3 covers 14 residues. The germline V gene encodes CDR1 GTSNPN and CDR2 SVGIG (reference sequence). The germline V and J ends were trimmed by 3 bases and 5 bases, with 16 bases remaining between them.

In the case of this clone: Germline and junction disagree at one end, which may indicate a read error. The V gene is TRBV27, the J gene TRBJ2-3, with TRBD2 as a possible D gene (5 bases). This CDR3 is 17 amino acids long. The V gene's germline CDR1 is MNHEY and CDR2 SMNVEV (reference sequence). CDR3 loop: CASTLRSDSLFKGTQYF. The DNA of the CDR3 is TGTGCCAGCACTTTAAGATCGGACTCTCTTTTCAAGGGTACGCAGTATTTT.

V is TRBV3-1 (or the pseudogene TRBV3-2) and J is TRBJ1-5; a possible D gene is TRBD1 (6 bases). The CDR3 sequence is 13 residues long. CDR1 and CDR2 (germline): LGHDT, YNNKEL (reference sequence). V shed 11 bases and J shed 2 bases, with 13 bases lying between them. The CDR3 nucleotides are TGTGCCTCTGGGGGGGGCCGCAATCAGCCCCAGCATTTT. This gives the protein CASGGGRNQPQHF.

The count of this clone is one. CDR3 in amino acids: CASSLGDSLRGYTF. For the CDR3, the DNA is TGTGCCAGCAGCTTAGGAGACAGCCTTCGCGGCTACACCTTC. This chain connects TRBV7-2 to TRBJ1-2; perhaps TRBD1 as D (5 bases). Per germline, CDR1 SGHTA and CDR2 FQGNSA. Deletions cut 1 base from V and 8 bases from J, with 14 bases between. This CDR3 is 14 amino acids long. Variable domain in full (rest from reference TRBV7-2 and TRBJ1-2): GAGVSQSPSNKVTEKGKDVELRCDPISGHTALYWYRQSLGQGLEFLIYFQGNSAPDKSGLPSDRFSAERTGGSVSTLTIQRTQQEDSAVYLCASSLGDSLRGYTFGSGTRLTVV.